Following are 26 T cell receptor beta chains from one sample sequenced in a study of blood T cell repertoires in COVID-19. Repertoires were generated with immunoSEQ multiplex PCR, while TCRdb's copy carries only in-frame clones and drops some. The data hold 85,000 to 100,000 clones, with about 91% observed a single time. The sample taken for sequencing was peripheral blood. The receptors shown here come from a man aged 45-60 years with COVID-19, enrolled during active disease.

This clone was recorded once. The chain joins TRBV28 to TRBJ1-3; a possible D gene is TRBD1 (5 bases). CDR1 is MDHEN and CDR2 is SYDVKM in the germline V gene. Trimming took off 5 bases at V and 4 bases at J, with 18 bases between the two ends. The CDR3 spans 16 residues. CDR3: CASSRLATAGGNTIYF. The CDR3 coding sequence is TGTGCCAGCAGTCGCCTAGCGACAGCAGGAGGAAACACCATATATTTT.

The CDR3 protein is CASCRWASGNTGELFF. CDR3 sequence (DNA): TGTGCCAGCTGCCGATGGGCTAGCGGGAACACCGGGGAGCTGTTTTTT. The gene calls are TRBV6-7 and TRBJ2-2; 7 positions agree with TRBD2. TRBV6-7 is annotated as an ORF whose role is uncertain. CDR3 length: 16 amino acids. The V segment lost 8 bases and the J segment 1 base; nucleotides outside the gene matches: 10.

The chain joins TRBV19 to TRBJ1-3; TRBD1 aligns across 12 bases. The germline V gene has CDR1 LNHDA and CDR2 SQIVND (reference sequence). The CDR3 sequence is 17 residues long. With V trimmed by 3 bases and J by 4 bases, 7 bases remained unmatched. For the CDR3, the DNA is TGTGCCAGTAGTATCGGGGGACAGGGGGCCGCCGGAAACACCATATATTTT. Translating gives CASSIGGQGAAGNTIYF.

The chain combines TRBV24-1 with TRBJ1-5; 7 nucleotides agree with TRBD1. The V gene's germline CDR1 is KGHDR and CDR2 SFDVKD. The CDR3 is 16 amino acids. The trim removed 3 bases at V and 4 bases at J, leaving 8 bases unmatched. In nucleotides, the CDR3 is TGTGCCACCAGTGATGGGCCGGGACAGCCAAATCAGCCCCAGCATTTT. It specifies CATSDGPGQPNQPQHF.

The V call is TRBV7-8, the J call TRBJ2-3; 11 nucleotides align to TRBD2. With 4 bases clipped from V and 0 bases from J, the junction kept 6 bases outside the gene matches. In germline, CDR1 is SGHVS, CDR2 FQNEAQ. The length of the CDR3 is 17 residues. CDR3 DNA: TGTGCCAGCAGCTCGGCTAGCGGGGGGCAAAGCACAGATACGCAGTATTTT. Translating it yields CASSSASGGQSTDTQYF.

CDR3 sequence reads: CASSPGTGASYEQYF. CDR3 in DNA: TGCGCCAGCAGCCCCGGGACAGGGGCTTCCTACGAGCAGTACTTC. The gene calls are TRBV5-1 and TRBJ2-7; the match to TRBD1 covers 10 bases. The length of the CDR3 is 15 residues. V shed 4 bases, J shed 1 base, and the junction held 5 bases outside the gene matches. Per the germline V gene, CDR1 is SGHRS and CDR2 is YFSETQ.

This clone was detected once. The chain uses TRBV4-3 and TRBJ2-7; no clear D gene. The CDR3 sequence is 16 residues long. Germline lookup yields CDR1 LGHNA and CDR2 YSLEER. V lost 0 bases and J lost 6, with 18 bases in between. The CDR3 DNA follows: TGCGCCAGCAGCCAAGATCGGGTGGGTATTTTTGCCGAGCAGTACTTC. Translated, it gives CASSQDRVGIFAEQYF.

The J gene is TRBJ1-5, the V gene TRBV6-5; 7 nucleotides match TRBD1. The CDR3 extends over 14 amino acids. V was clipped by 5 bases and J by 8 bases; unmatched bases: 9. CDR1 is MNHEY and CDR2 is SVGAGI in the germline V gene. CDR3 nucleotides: TGTGCCAGCAGTAGCAAGACAGGGATTAAGCCCCAGCATTTT. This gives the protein CASSSKTGIKPQHF.

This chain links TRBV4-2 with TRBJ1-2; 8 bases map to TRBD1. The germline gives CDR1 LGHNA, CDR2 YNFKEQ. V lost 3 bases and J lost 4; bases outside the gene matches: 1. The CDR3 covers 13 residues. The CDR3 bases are TGTGCCAGCAGCCAGGACAGGGCCTATGGCTACACCTTC. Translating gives CASSQDRAYGYTF.

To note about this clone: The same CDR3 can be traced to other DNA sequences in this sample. CDR3 DNA sequence: TGTGCCAGCAGCAGGACAGGGTTTGGCTACACCTTC. Protein: CASSRTGFGYTF. The genes are TRBV3-1 (or the pseudogene TRBV3-2) and TRBJ1-2; 8 bases agree with TRBD1. CDR1 is LGHDT, CDR2 YNNKEL, per germline (reference sequence). The CDR3 is made up of 12 amino acids. The V and J ends lost 5 bases and 7 bases, in that order; junction bases with no gene match: 3.

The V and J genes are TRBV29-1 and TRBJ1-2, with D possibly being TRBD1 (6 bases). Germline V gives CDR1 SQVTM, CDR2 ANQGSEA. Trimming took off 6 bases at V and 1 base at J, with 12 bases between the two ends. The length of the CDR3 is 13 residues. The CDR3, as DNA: TGCAGCGTCCTGGACAGACTTAACTATGGCTACACCTTC. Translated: CSVLDRLNYGYTF.

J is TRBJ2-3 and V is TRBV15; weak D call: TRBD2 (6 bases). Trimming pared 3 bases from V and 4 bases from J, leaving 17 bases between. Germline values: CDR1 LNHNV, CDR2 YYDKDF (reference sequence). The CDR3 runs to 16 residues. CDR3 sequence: CATSSLGPSAADTQYF. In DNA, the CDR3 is TGTGCCACCAGCAGCCTAGGACCTAGCGCCGCAGATACGCAGTATTTT.

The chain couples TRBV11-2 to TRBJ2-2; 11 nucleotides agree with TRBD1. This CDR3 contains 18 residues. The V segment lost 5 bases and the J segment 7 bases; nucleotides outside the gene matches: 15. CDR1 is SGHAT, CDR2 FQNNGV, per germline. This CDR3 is CASSPFLRDRGTVGELFF. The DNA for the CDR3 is TGTGCCAGCAGCCCGTTTCTCCGGGACAGGGGGACCGTCGGGGAGCTGTTTTTT. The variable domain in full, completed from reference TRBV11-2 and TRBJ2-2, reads EAGVAQSPRYKIIEKRQSVAFWCNPISGHATLYWYQQILGQGPKLLIQFQNNGVVDDSQLPKDRFSAERLKGVDSTLKIQPAKLEDSAVYLCASSPFLRDRGTVGELFFGEGSRLTVL.

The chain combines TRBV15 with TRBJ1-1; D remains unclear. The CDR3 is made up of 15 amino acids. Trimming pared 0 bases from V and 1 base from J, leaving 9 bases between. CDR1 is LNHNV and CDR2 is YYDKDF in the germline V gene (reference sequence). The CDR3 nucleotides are TGTGCCACCAGCAGAGAAAGACACCCGAACACTGAAGCTTTCTTT. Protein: CATSRERHPNTEAFF.

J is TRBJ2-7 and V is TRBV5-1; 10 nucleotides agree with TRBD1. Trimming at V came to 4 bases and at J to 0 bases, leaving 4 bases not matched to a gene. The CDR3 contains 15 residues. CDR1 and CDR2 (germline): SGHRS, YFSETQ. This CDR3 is CASSLTGGTSYEQYF. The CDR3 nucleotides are TGCGCCAGCAGCCTGACAGGGGGCACCTCCTACGAGCAGTACTTC.

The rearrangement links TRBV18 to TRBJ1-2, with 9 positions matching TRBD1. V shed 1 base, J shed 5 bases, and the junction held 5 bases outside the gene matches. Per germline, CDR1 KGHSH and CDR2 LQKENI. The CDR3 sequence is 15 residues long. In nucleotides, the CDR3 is TGTGCCAGCTCACCACAAGGGGACAGGGCTTATGGCTACACCTTC. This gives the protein CASSPQGDRAYGYTF.

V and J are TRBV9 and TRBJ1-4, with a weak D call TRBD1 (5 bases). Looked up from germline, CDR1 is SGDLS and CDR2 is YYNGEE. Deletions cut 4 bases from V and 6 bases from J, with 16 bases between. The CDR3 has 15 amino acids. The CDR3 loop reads CASSPGGGRDEKLFF. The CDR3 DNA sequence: TGTGCCAGCAGCCCAGGCGGGGGACGGGATGAAAAACTGTTTTTT.

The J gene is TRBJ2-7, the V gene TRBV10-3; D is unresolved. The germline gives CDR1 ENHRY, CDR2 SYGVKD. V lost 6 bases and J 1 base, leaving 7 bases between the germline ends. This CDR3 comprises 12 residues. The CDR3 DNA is TGTGCCATCAGCGGTGATTCCTACGAGCAGTACTTC. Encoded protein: CAISGDSYEQYF.

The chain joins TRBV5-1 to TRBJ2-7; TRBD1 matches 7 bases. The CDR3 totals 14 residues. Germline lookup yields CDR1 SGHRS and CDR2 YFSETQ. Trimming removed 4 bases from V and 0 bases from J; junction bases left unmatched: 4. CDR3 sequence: CASSVTGSSYEQYF. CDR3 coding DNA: TGCGCCAGCAGCGTGACAGGGAGCTCCTACGAGCAGTACTTC.

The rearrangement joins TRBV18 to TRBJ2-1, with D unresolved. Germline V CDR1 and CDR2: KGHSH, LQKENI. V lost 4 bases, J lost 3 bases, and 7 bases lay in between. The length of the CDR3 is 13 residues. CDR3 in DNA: TGTGCCAGCTCACTAGACATCTACAATGAGCAGTTCTTC. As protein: CASSLDIYNEQFF.

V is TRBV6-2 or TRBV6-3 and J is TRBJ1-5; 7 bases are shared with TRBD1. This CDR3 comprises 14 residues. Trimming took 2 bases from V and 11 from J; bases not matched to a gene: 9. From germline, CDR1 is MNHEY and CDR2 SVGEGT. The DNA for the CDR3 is TGTGCCAGCAGTTACGGGACAGTCTCGCAATCCCAGCATTTT. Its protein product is CASSYGTVSQSQHF.

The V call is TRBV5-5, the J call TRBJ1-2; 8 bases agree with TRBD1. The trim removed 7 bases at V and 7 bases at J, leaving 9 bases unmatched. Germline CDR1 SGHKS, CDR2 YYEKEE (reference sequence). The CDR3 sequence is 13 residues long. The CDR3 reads CASFRTGTPGYTF. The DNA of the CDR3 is TGTGCCAGCTTTCGGACAGGGACGCCTGGCTACACCTTC.

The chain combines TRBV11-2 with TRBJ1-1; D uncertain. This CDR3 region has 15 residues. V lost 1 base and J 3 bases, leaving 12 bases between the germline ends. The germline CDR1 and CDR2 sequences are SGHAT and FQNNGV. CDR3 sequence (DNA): TGTGCCAGCAGCTTAGCCCTCGCGAGGGACACTGAAGCTTTCTTT. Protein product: CASSLALARDTEAFF. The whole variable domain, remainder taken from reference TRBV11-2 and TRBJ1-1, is EAGVAQSPRYKIIEKRQSVAFWCNPISGHATLYWYQQILGQGPKLLIQFQNNGVVDDSQLPKDRFSAERLKGVDSTLKIQPAKLEDSAVYLCASSLALARDTEAFFGQGTRLTVV.

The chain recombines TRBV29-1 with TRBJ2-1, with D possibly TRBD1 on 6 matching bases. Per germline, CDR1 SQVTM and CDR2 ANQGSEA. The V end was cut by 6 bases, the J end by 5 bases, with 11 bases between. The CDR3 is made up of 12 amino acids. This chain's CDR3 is CSVTQGHNEQFF. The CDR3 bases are TGCAGCGTCACCCAGGGGCACAATGAGCAGTTCTTC.

The CDR3 bases are TGCGCCAGCTTCCGACACAGGGAAAGGACACCCCTCCACTTT. It codes for CASFRHRERTPLHF. J is TRBJ1-6 and V is TRBV5-1; weak D call: TRBD1 (6 bases). V lost 7 bases to trimming and J lost 11 bases, with 19 bases between them. From germline, CDR1 is SGHRS and CDR2 YFSETQ. The CDR3 covers 14 residues. The full variable domain, completed using reference TRBV5-1 and TRBJ1-6, is KAGVTQTPRYLIKTRGQQVTLSCSPISGHRSVSWYQQTPGQGLQFLFEYFSETQRNKGNFPGRFSGRQFSNSRSEMNVSTLELGDSALYLCASFRHRERTPLHFGNGTRLTVT.

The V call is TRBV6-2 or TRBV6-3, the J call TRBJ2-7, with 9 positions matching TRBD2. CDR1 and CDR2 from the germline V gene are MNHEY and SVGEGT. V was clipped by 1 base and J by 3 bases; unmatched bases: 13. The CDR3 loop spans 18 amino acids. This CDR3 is CASSYYTSRLAGLYEQYF. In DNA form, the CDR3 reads TGTGCCAGCAGTTACTATACGTCGCGTCTAGCGGGGCTCTACGAGCAGTACTTC.